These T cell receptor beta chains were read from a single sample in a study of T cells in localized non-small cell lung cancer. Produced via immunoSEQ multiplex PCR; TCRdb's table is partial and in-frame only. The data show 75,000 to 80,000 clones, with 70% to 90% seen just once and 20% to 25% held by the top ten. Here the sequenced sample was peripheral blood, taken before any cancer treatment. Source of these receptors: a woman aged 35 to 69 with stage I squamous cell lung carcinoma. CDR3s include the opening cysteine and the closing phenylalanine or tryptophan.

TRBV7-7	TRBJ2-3	CASSLGAGGTDTQYF
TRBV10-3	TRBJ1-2	CAISESGRAYGYTF
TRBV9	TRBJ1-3	CASSTTDSGNTIYF
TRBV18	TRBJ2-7	CASSPGQGTVYEQYF
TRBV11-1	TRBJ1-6	CASSRGQGRVISPLHF
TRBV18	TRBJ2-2	CASSPVRGETGELFF
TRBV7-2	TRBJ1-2	CASSRQRGGYGYTF
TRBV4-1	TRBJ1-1	CASSQAQGLDTEAFF
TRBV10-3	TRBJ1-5	CAISEGETGNQPQHF
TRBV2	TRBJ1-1	CASSVRGMNTEAFF
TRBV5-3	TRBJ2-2	CARSFSRGGPCPNTGELFF
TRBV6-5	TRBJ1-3	CASSYISGNTIYF
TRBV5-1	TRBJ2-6	CASSEGQGGSGANVLTF
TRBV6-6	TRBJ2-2	CASSNLDSNTGELFF
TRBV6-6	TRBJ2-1	CASTSPGLAGVHEQFF
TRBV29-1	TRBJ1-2	CSVVDGGYTF
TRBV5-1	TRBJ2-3	CASTGGGVTDTQYF
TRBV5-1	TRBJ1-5	CASSLGSLEHQPQHF
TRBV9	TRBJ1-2	CASSEGQGARGYTF
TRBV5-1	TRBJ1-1	CASSTGLGPNTEAFF
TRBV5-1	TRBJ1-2	CASSPRQLNYGYTF
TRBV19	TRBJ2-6	CASSMGQGKRANVLTF
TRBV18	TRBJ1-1	CASSLGRNTEAFF
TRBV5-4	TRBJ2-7	CASSFKLAGTYEQYF
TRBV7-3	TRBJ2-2	CASSPRGELFF
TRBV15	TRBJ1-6	CATSRDRQGYNSPLHF
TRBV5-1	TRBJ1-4	CASSLGGQGNEKLFF
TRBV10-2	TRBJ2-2	CASRTQYTGELFF
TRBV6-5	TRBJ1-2	CATSFGTGGNYGYTF
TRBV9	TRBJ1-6	CASSVGQENSPLHF
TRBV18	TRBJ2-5	CASSPRTSGGIKTQYF
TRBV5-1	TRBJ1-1	CASSLGDQRTEAFF
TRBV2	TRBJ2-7	CASSEGKTSSYEQYF
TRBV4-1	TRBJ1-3	CASSAMLGQGSGNTIYF
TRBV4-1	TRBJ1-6	CASSQLVGVNSPLHF
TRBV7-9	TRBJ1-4	CASSLQNNEKLFF
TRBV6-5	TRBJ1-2	CASSAGGQRYGYTF
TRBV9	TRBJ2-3	CASSVQVTSTDTQYF
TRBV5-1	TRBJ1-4	CASSLAPTGTNEKLFF
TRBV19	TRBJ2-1	CASSIGRRGRNEQFF
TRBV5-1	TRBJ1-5	CASSFTGGGDQPQHF
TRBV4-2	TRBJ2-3	CASSRGLADTQYF
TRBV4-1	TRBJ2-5	CASSQDPGLGETQYF
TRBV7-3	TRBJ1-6	CASSFAGGVGNSPLHF
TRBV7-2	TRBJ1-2	CASSLWGRGRDYGYTF
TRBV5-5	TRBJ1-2	CASSVGPQGVGYGYTF